This T cell receptor beta chain was found in a study of blood T cell repertoires in COVID-19. Study at large: There were acute and convalescent COVID-19 samples, and they came from the United States, Italy and Spain. Nucleic acid was either cDNA or gDNA, and it came from T cells, B-cell-depleted T cells, or PBMCs.

The CDR3 sequence is 16 residues long. V lost 3 bases to trimming and J lost 4 bases; unmatched junction nucleotides: 10. Germline V CDR1 and CDR2: MNHNS, SASEGT. The assay was immunoSEQ multiplex PCR, and TCRdb's table has in-frame clones only and misses some. The sample has 250,000 or so clones, 70% to 90% seen once. Participants had their cohort set by participant-reported clinical history. Exposed study participants had met a COVID-19 case within 2 weeks before entry. The chain has TRBV6-1 and TRBJ2-7, with TRBD2 matching 9 bases. The sequence was obtained from a woman in her fifties or sixties who had been exposed to COVID-19. The sample comprised PBMCs or T cells enriched from blood (not recorded which). The CDR3 sequence: CASSEDWRGGQYEQYF. DNA of the CDR3: TGTGCCAGCAGTGAGGACTGGCGGGGGGGCCAGTACGAGCAGTACTTC.